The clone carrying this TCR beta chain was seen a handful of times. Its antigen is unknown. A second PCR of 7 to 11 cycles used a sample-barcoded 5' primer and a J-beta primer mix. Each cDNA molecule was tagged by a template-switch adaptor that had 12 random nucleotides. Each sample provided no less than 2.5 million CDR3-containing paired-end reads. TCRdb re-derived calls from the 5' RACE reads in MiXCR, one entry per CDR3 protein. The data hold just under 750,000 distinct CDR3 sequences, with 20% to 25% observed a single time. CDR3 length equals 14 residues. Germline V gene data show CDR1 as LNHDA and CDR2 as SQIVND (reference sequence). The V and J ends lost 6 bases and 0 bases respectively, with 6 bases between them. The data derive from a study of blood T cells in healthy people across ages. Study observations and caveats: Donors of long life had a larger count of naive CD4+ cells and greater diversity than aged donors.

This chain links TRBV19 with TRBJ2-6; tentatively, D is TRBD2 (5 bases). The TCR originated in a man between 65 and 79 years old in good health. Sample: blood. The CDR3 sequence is CASSGNSGANVLTF. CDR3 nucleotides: TGTGCCAGTAGCGGGAACTCTGGGGCCAACGTCCTGACTTTC.